This T cell receptor (beta chain) was profiled in a study of coeliac disease. Study summary: Coeliac patients had active, refractory type I, or gluten-free-diet-controlled disease. Without high-resolution HLA typing, biased TRBV7-2 usage was examined as a proof of principle.

Germline CDR1 MGHRA, CDR2 YSYEKL. This CDR3 spans 15 amino acids. V gave up 4 bases and J gave up 3 bases, with 12 bases separating them. This clone counts as medium-sized. Data came from immunoSEQ multiplex PCR; TCRdb stores just in-frame clones and leaves some out. This table has some 4,000 clones, more than 50% appearing once. The source is a human donor with active celiac disease. V and J are TRBV4-1 and TRBJ2-2; tentative D call: TRBD2 (6 bases). The sample was intraepithelial lymphocytes from the gut. CDR3 sequence reads: CASSLPGLYTGELFF. In DNA form, the CDR3 reads TGCGCCAGCAGCCTACCGGGACTCTACACCGGGGAGCTGTTTTTT.